This record concerns one TCR beta chain sequence. The data derive from a study of sequential checkpoint blockade in melanoma. Regarding treatment: randomized to nivolumab then ipilimumab (arm A) or the reverse (arm B). This CDR3 contains 15 residues. The germline V gene encodes CDR1 SGHNT and CDR2 YYREEE (reference sequence). Trimming at V came to 5 bases and at J to 3 bases, leaving 7 bases not matched to a gene. The assay was immunoSEQ multiplex PCR, and TCRdb's table has in-frame clones only and misses some. The table lists under 20,000 clones, approximately 69% of them singletons. The chain links TRBV5-4 to TRBJ2-1; 8 positions match TRBD2. This TCR came from a human donor with melanoma. Sequencing used CD8+ T cells sorted from blood (inferred from file names), obtained from a patient given nivolumab and ipilimumab in sequence. In DNA form, the CDR3 reads TGTGCCAGCAGGCCCGGGGGGGCGAACTACAATGAGCAGTTCTTC. Protein sequence: CASRPGGANYNEQFF. Variable domain in full (rest from reference TRBV5-4 and TRBJ2-1): ETGVTQSPTHLIKTRGQQVTLRCSSQSGHNTVSWYQQALGQGPQFIFQYYREEENGRGNFPPRFSGLQFPNYSSELNVNALELDDSALYLCASRPGGANYNEQFFGPGTRLTVL.